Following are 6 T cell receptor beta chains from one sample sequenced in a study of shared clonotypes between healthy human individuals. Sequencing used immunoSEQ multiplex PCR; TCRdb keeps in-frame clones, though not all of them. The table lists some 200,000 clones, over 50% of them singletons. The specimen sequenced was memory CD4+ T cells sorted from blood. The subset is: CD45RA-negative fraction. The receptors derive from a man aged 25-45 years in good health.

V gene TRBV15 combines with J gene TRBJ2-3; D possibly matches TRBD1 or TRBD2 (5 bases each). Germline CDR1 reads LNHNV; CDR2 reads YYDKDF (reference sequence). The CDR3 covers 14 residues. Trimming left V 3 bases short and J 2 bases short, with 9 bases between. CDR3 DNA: TGTGCCACCAGCAGCGGGACCGACACAGATACGCAGTATTTT. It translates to CATSSGTDTDTQYF.

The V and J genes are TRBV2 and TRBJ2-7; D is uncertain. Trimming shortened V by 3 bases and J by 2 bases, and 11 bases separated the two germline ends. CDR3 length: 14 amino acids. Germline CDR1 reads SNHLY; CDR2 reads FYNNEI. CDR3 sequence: CASSETIGPYEQYF. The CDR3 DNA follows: TGTGCCAGCAGTGAGACGATTGGACCCTACGAGCAGTACTTC.

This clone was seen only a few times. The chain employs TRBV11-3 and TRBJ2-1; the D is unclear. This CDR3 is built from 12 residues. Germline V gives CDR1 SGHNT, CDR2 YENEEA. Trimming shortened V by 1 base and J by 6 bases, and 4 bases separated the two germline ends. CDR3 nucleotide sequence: TGTGCCAGCAGCTTAGTTCTCAATGAGCAGTTCTTC. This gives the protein CASSLVLNEQFF.

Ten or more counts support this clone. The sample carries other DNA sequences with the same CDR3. The chain's CDR3 is CASSPQGGGEKLFF. The CDR3, as DNA: TGTGCCAGCAGCCCGCAGGGTGGCGGAGAAAAACTGTTTTTT. The chain is built from TRBV7-9 and TRBJ1-4; TRBD1 might be the D (5 bases). In germline, CDR1 is SEHNR, CDR2 FQNEAQ (reference sequence). The CDR3 covers 14 residues. V was trimmed by 5 bases and J by 8 bases, leaving 15 bases between them.

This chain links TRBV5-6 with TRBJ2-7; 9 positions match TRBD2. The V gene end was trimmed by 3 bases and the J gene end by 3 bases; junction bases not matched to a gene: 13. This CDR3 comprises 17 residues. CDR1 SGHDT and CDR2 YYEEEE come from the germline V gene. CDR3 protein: CASSSRGAGGPLYEQYF. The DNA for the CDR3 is TGTGCCAGCAGCTCACGGGGGGCGGGAGGGCCGCTCTACGAGCAGTACTTC.

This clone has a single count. For the CDR3, the DNA is TGTGCCAGTAGAGAGACAGCGAACACCGGGGAGCTGTTTTTT. Its protein is CASRETANTGELFF. The chain joins TRBV19 to TRBJ2-2, with a weak D call TRBD1 (5 bases). V was clipped by 6 bases and J by 0 bases, with 8 bases between them. CDR3 length equals 14 residues. Looked up from germline, CDR1 is LNHDA and CDR2 is SQIVND (reference sequence).